One and the same sample provided the 5 T cell receptor beta chains below, sequenced in a study of identical twins. MiXCR, applied by TCRdb to the 5' RACE reads, yields one record per CDR3 protein. The sample lists 510,000 or so distinct CDR3 sequences, 15% seen once, with around 0.4% in the top ten. The same sample was also used in a study of yellow fever vaccine responses in identical twins.

Sequences were obtained from CD4+ T cells sorted from blood. The origin of the receptors is a woman aged 18-35 years in good health.

This clonotype occurred a few times. The chain carries TRBV7-7 and TRBJ2-1; D might be TRBD1 or TRBD2, each matching 5 bases. The CDR3 runs 14 residues. V lost 1 base to trimming and J lost 8 bases, with 12 bases between them. The germline V gene encodes CDR1 SSHAT and CDR2 FNYEAQ (reference sequence). The CDR3, as DNA: TGTGCCAGCAGCTTAGGTCCAGGGACCCATGAGCAGTTCTTC. Protein sequence: CASSLGPGTHEQFF.

The chain is built from TRBV12-3 or TRBV12-4 and TRBJ2-4; either TRBD1 or TRBD2 may fit D (5 bases each). The CDR3 runs to 15 residues. The V and J ends lost 1 base and 9 bases respectively, with 16 bases between them. The CDR3 DNA sequence: TGTGCCAGCAGTTTAGAGAGGGGCCGGGGAACCATTCAGTACTTC. Translation gives CASSLERGRGTIQYF.

The chain joins TRBV24-1 to TRBJ2-1, with TRBD2 identical over 7 bases. CDR3 length: 12 amino acids. From germline, CDR1 is KGHDR and CDR2 SFDVKD. The V and J ends lost 9 bases and 3 bases, in that order; junction bases with no gene match: 1. CDR3 nucleotide sequence: TGTGCCACCCGGGACTACTACAATGAGCAGTTCTTC. It codes for CATRDYYNEQFF.

The chain employs TRBV10-3 and TRBJ2-5; possibly TRBD2 for D (7 bases). The germline V gene encodes CDR1 ENHRY and CDR2 SYGVKD. This CDR3 region has 13 residues. V dropped 4 bases and J dropped 5 bases, with 11 bases sitting between them. The CDR3 region is CAISAGGRETQYF. The DNA of the CDR3 is TGTGCCATCAGTGCGGGGGGCAGGGAGACCCAGTACTTC.

This clonotype was recorded a few times. The chain has TRBV7-9 and TRBJ2-7, with 7 bases lining up with TRBD1. The germline gives CDR1 SEHNR, CDR2 FQNEAQ (reference sequence). This CDR3 region has 13 residues. The CDR3 sequence is CASSSMTGTAMDV. The CDR3, as DNA: TGTGCCAGCAGCTCCATGACCGGGACAGCCATGGACGTC.